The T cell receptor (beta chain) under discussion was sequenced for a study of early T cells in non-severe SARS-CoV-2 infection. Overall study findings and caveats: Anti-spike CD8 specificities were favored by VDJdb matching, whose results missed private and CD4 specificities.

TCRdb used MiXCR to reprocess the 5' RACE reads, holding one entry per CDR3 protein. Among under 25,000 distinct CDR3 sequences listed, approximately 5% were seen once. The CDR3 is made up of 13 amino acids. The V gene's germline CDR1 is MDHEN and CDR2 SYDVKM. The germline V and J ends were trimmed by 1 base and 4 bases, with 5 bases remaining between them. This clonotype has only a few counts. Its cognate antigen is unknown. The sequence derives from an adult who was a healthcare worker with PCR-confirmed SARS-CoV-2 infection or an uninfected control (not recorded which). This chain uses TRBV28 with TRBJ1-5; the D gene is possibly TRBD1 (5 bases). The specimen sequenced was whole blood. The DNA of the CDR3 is TGTGCCAGCAGTTTATCAGGGAATCAGCCCCAGCATTTT. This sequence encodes CASSLSGNQPQHF.